The next 3 T cell receptor beta chains were all read from a single sample in a study of blood T cell repertoires in COVID-19. The data were produced by immunoSEQ multiplex PCR, yet TCRdb's version contains in-frame clones alone and is incomplete. This sample has 200,000 or so clones; about 86% occur once, and the top ten carry less than 2.5%. The sample taken for sequencing was peripheral blood. The receptors originated from a woman in her fifties or sixties with acute or convalescent COVID-19.

The chain combines TRBV28 with TRBJ1-1; TRBD1 might be the D (6 bases). CDR1 and CDR2 from the germline V gene are MDHEN and SYDVKM. The CDR3 has 13 residues. With 3 bases removed from V and 6 bases from J, the gap between germline ends came to 11 bases. CDR3 amino acids: CASSFRGRPEAFF. The CDR3 bases are TGTGCCAGCAGTTTCAGGGGTAGGCCTGAAGCTTTCTTT.

The rearrangement uses TRBV4-1 and TRBJ1-2; no firm D call. The CDR3 runs to 16 residues. Per germline, CDR1 MGHRA and CDR2 YSYEKL. Trimming stripped 0 bases from V and 5 bases from J, with 16 bases between. CDR3 DNA sequence: TGCGCCAGCAGCCAAGATCTGACAACGGGAGGGTATGGCTACACCTTC. Its protein product is CASSQDLTTGGYGYTF.

The chain links TRBV6-5 to TRBJ1-2, with 10 nucleotides matching TRBD1. The CDR3 runs 14 residues. With 8 bases clipped from V and 4 bases from J, the junction kept 7 bases outside the gene matches. CDR1 and CDR2 (germline): MNHEY, SVGAGI. The chain's CDR3 is CASGRQGAGYGYTF. The CDR3 DNA is TGTGCCAGCGGCCGACAGGGGGCGGGCTATGGCTACACCTTC.